The 17 T cell receptor beta chains presented below share a single source sample, sequenced in a study of identical twins. TCRdb reprocessed the 5' RACE reads via MiXCR and lists one record per CDR3 protein. This table has hundreds of thousands of distinct CDR3 sequences, 9% to 15% appearing once. The same sample was also studied in work on yellow fever vaccine responses in identical twins.

Sequenced input: PBMCs. The receptors were sampled from a woman younger than 35 in good health.

Many counts were recorded for this clonotype. The chain is built from TRBV20-1 and TRBJ2-7, with D perhaps matching TRBD1 (6 bases). V lost 6 bases and J lost 5, with 20 bases in between. The germline CDR1 and CDR2 sequences are DFQATT and SNEGSKA (reference sequence). The CDR3 sequence is 14 residues long. In DNA, the CDR3 is TGCAGTGCCAACAGGGTTCCCGGCCTGGACGAGCAGTACTTC. Its protein product is CSANRVPGLDEQYF.

The V call is TRBV5-1, the J call TRBJ1-2; perhaps TRBD1 as D (5 bases). The germline V gene has CDR1 SGHRS and CDR2 YFSETQ. Trimming took off 4 bases at V and 1 base at J, with 11 bases between the two ends. The length of the CDR3 is 14 residues. CDR3 sequence: CASSIGTNNYGYTF. The CDR3 DNA follows: TGCGCCAGCAGCATCGGGACCAATAACTATGGCTACACCTTC.

Only a few counts were recorded for this clonotype. This sequence joins TRBV11-1 and TRBJ2-5, with 7 bases that match TRBD1. Germline loops: CDR1 SGHAT, CDR2 FQDESV (reference sequence). The J segment lost 5 bases and the V segment lost 5 bases, leaving 23 bases of the junction unmatched. This CDR3 spans 19 amino acids. Here the CDR3 reads CASSPKLKTGLGIRETQYF. Written as DNA, the CDR3 is TGTGCCAGCAGCCCAAAACTCAAGACAGGGCTGGGAATCCGGGAGACCCAGTACTTC.

This clonotype was seen more than once but under ten times. The chain joins TRBV29-1 to TRBJ1-2, with 10 bases aligning to TRBD1. Germline V gene data show CDR1 as SQVTM and CDR2 as ANQGSEA. The CDR3 runs 16 residues. The junction had 6 bases not matched to a gene; V was cut back by 2 bases and J by 0 bases. The CDR3 nucleotides read TGCAGCGTTGAAAGGGACAGGGGTGTATCTAACTATGGCTACACCTTC. Translation: CSVERDRGVSNYGYTF.

The CDR3 here is CASRDGSGGMDTQYF. The CDR3 coding sequence is TGTGCCAGCAGAGACGGAAGCGGGGGGATGGATACGCAGTATTTT. This sequence joins TRBV6-1 and TRBJ2-3, with 9 bases fitting TRBD2. The V gene end was trimmed by 6 bases and the J gene end by 6 bases; junction bases not matched to a gene: 10. This CDR3 spans 15 amino acids. Looked up from germline, CDR1 is MNHNS and CDR2 is SASEGT.

V is TRBV2 and J is TRBJ2-1; tentative D call: TRBD1 (8 bases). The CDR3 has 19 residues. V lost 5 bases, J lost 0 bases, and 23 bases lay in between. The V gene's germline CDR1 is SNHLY and CDR2 FYNNEI. CDR3 region: CASSFPSGGQASSYNEQFF. In nucleotides, the CDR3 is TGTGCCAGCAGTTTTCCTTCGGGGGGACAGGCGAGCTCCTACAATGAGCAGTTCTTC.

This clonotype was detected only a few times. The chain carries TRBV5-5 and TRBJ1-2, with TRBD1 as a possible D gene (5 bases). Germline CDR1 reads SGHKS; CDR2 reads YYEKEE (reference sequence). CDR3 length: 14 residues. V was trimmed by 5 bases and J by 6 bases, leaving 17 bases between them. CDR3 bases: TGTGCCAGCAGTCCCGGGACGGTTGTTCATGGCTACACCTTC. It translates to CASSPGTVVHGYTF.

This chain uses TRBV5-1 with TRBJ1-6; D is uncertain. CDR1 is SGHRS and CDR2 is YFSETQ in the germline V gene. CDR3 length equals 17 residues. Deletions cut 1 base from V and 9 bases from J, with 20 bases between. The CDR3 DNA is TGCGCCAGCAGCTTGTATTTCCTCGGGGAGAGGCTTTCACCCCTCCACTTT. This codes for CASSLYFLGERLSPLHF.

This clonotype was detected only a few times. The chain is built from TRBV3-1 and TRBJ1-1; D call uncertain. Germline values: CDR1 LGHDT, CDR2 YNNKEL (reference sequence). The V gene lost 1 base and the J gene lost 5 bases, with 11 bases spanning the gap. The CDR3 length is 14 residues. The CDR3 here is CASSQGGFRTEAFF. The CDR3 DNA reads as TGTGCCAGCAGCCAAGGTGGGTTTCGTACTGAAGCTTTCTTT.

The genes are TRBV2 and TRBJ2-2; 9 bases agree with TRBD1. After removal of 2 bases from V and 7 bases from J, the junction contained 5 bases not matched to a gene. The V gene's germline CDR1 is SNHLY and CDR2 FYNNEI. The CDR3 consists of 15 residues. The CDR3 here is CASSEMGQGIGELFF. The CDR3 coding sequence is TGTGCCAGCAGTGAAATGGGACAGGGAATCGGGGAGCTGTTTTTT.

The sample holds a few counts of this clonotype. The J gene is TRBJ2-1, the V gene TRBV12-3 or TRBV12-4; 11 nucleotides align to TRBD2. V shed 7 bases and J 3 bases; nucleotides not matched to a gene: 5. This CDR3 region has 15 residues. The CDR3 reads CASTILAGDYNEQFF. CDR3 sequence (DNA): TGTGCCAGCACCATACTAGCGGGGGACTACAATGAGCAGTTCTTC.

The gene calls are TRBV7-2 and TRBJ1-2, with D perhaps TRBD1 (5 bases). Germline V gene data show CDR1 as SGHTA and CDR2 as FQGNSA. The CDR3 is 13 residues long. Trimming took off 7 bases at V and 10 bases at J, with 19 bases between the two ends. The DNA for the CDR3 is TGTGCCAGCACTAGAAGGGGAACATTATCCTACACCTTC. Its translation is CASTRRGTLSYTF.

CDR3 DNA sequence: TGCAGTGTTTTAATGGGGCGCTCCTACAATGAGCAGTTCTTC. Translation gives CSVLMGRSYNEQFF. V and J are TRBV20-1 and TRBJ2-1, with D tentatively TRBD1 (5 bases). CDR3 size: 14 residues. Germline V CDR1 and CDR2: DFQATT, SNEGSKA (reference sequence). Trimming removed 7 bases at V and 0 bases at J, with 13 bases between.

The chain joins TRBV20-1 to TRBJ2-7, with D possibly being TRBD2 (6 bases). Trimming shortened V by 3 bases and J by 3 bases, and 21 bases separated the two germline ends. Germline lookup yields CDR1 DFQATT and CDR2 SNEGSKA (reference sequence). This CDR3 is built from 16 residues. In nucleotides, the CDR3 is TGCAGTGCTAGTCAAACTAGACTAGGGGTCGACTACGAGCAGTACTTC. This codes for CSASQTRLGVDYEQYF.

This clonotype was seen only a few times. CDR3 in DNA: TGCAGTGCTAGACCCGGGACAGGTCTTGGAGAGACCCAGTACTTC. Encoded protein: CSARPGTGLGETQYF. This chain joins TRBV20-1 and TRBJ2-5; the match to TRBD1 covers 8 bases. V trimming: 2 bases; J trimming: 4 bases; junction bases outside the gene matches: 9. The CDR3 has 15 amino acids. CDR1 is DFQATT, CDR2 SNEGSKA, per germline (reference sequence).

This clonotype was found a few times. V and J are TRBV12-3 or TRBV12-4 and TRBJ2-3, with TRBD1 as a possible D gene (6 bases). V lost 8 bases and J lost 4, with 19 bases in between. The CDR3 contains 15 residues. In nucleotides, the CDR3 is TGTGCCAGCTCTCAAGTGGGGGCCGGGGCAGATACGCAGTATTTT. Protein sequence: CASSQVGAGADTQYF.

The CDR3 region has the DNA TGTGCCAGCAGGCAGGGGGCCCCAGATACGCAGTATTTT. As protein: CASRQGAPDTQYF. The chain couples TRBV12-3 or TRBV12-4 to TRBJ2-3; TRBD1 agrees at 8 bases. Unmatched junction bases numbered 3, after V lost 6 bases and J lost 4 bases. CDR3 length equals 13 residues.